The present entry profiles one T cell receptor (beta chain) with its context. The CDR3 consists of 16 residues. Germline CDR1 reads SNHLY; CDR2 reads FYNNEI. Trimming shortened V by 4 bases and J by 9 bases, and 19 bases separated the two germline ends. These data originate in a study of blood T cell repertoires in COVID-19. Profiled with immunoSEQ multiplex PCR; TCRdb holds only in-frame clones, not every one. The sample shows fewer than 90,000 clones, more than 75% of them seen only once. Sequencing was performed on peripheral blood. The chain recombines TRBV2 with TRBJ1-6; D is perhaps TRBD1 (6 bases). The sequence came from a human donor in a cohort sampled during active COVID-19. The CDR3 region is CASSGRWTDDTSPLHF. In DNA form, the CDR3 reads TGTGCCAGCAGTGGCCGGTGGACAGATGATACTTCACCCCTCCACTTT. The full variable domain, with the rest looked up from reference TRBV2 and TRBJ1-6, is EPEVTQTPSHQVTQMGQEVILRCVPISNHLYFYWYRQILGQKVEFLVSFYNNEISEKSEIFDDQFSVERPDGSNFTLKIRSTKLEDSAMYFCASSGRWTDDTSPLHFGNGTRLTVT.